Presented here are 31 T cell receptor beta chains from one specimen sequenced in a study of response to subunit inactivated influenza vaccine. TCRdb re-called the RT-PCR reads with MiXCR, one entry per CDR3 protein. This repertoire shows about 190,000 distinct CDR3 sequences, around 15% found once; its top ten account for approximately 27%. The sequencing used CD8+ T cells sorted from PBMCs, collected less than 6 days after vaccination. The receptors were gathered from a middle-aged man who received an inactivated influenza vaccine.

In its sample, this clonotype was seen many times. The V and J genes are TRBV12-3 or TRBV12-4 and TRBJ2-3, with D hard to call. V lost 1 base and J lost 3, with 8 bases in between. This CDR3 contains 14 residues. CDR3 coding DNA: TGTGCCAGCAGTTTAGGGGTCCGGACAGATACGCAGTATTTT. Protein sequence: CASSLGVRTDTQYF.

This clonotype was seen ten or more times. V usage is TRBV5-1 and J usage is TRBJ2-1; 10 nucleotides line up with TRBD2. From germline, CDR1 is SGHRS and CDR2 YFSETQ. This CDR3 is built from 15 residues. The V gene end was trimmed by 1 base and the J gene end by 8 bases; junction bases not matched to a gene: 6. For the CDR3, the DNA is TGCGCCAGCAGCTTGAAAGCGGGAGGGCTGGATGAGCAGTTCTTC. Its protein product is CASSLKAGGLDEQFF.

The chain has TRBV27 and TRBJ1-2; 7 bases match TRBD1. Germline CDR1 MNHEY, CDR2 SMNVEV (reference sequence). The CDR3 sequence is 14 residues long. V was clipped by 5 bases and J by 6 bases; unmatched bases: 9. The CDR3 DNA reads TGTGCCAGCAGTCCAGACAGGGTTTTCGATGGCTACACCTTC. Its protein product is CASSPDRVFDGYTF.

The J gene is TRBJ1-2, the V gene TRBV7-9, with a tentative D call TRBD1 (5 bases). The CDR3 consists of 13 residues. V lost 6 bases to trimming and J lost 4 bases, with 12 bases between them. From germline, CDR1 is SEHNR and CDR2 FQNEAQ (reference sequence). The CDR3 DNA is TGTGCCAGCAGGTCCCGGGACCCCTATGGCTACACCTTC. Protein product: CASRSRDPYGYTF.

Ten or more counts support this clonotype. The CDR3 loop reads CASSLGALEQYF. CDR3 bases: TGTGCCAGCAGTTTGGGAGCCCTTGAGCAGTACTTC. The chain uses TRBV12-3 or TRBV12-4 and TRBJ2-7; D is possibly TRBD2 (5 bases). With 3 bases removed from V and 7 bases from J, the gap between germline ends came to 10 bases. The CDR3 contains 12 residues.

This chain connects TRBV28 to TRBJ2-1; weak D call: TRBD1 (5 bases). The CDR3 spans 15 residues. V was clipped by 3 bases and J by 3 bases, with 12 bases between them. The germline gives CDR1 MDHEN, CDR2 SYDVKM. CDR3 loop: CASSFQGSNYNEQFF. DNA for the CDR3: TGTGCCAGCAGTTTCCAGGGATCTAACTACAATGAGCAGTTCTTC. Using reference TRBV28 and TRBJ2-1 for the parts outside the CDR3, the full variable domain is DVKVTQSSRYLVKRTGEKVFLECVQDMDHENMFWYRQDPGLGLRLIYFSYDVKMKEKGDIPEGYSVSREKKERFSLILESASTNQTSMYLCASSFQGSNYNEQFFGPGTRLTVL.

The chain couples TRBV12-3 or TRBV12-4 to TRBJ1-5; a possible D gene is TRBD1 (5 bases). CDR3 length: 14 amino acids. V gave up 5 bases and J gave up 4 bases, with 12 bases separating them. The CDR3 sequence is CASSPPGRNQPQHF. The DNA for the CDR3 is TGTGCCAGCAGTCCCCCGGGACGGAATCAGCCCCAGCATTTT.

The chain recombines TRBV28 with TRBJ2-7; D not certain. Trimming removed 7 bases at V and 3 bases at J, with 10 bases between. From germline, CDR1 is MDHEN and CDR2 SYDVKM. The CDR3 loop spans 12 amino acids. Written as DNA, the CDR3 is TGTGCCAGCAAAGGGTACGGCTACGAGCAGTACTTC. Residues: CASKGYGYEQYF.

Remarks on this clonotype: A junction boundary mismatches the germline segment, possibly from a read error. The chain couples TRBV4-2 to TRBJ2-5; 9 bases match TRBD2. The CDR3 runs 15 residues. Germline lookup yields CDR1 LGHNA and CDR2 YNFKEQ. CDR3 protein: CASSSVAGDQETQYF. In DNA, the CDR3 is TGTGCCAGCAGCTCAGTAGCGGGGGACCAGGAGACCCAGTACTTC.

This clonotype came up a few times. CDR3 DNA: TGTGCCAGCAGTTTATACCCAGGGACGATAGAGACCCAGTACTTC. As protein: CASSLYPGTIETQYF. J is TRBJ2-5 and V is TRBV28; D may be TRBD1 or TRBD2 (5 bases each). V was cut by 1 base and J by 4 bases, with 13 bases left in between. This CDR3 spans 15 amino acids. CDR1 is MDHEN and CDR2 is SYDVKM in the germline V gene.

This clonotype has just one count. The gene calls are TRBV20-1 and TRBJ2-6; 8 bases align to TRBD2. Germline CDR1 DFQATT, CDR2 SNEGSKA (reference sequence). V was pared by 0 bases and J by 0 bases, with 7 bases of the junction left unmatched. The CDR3 has 18 amino acids. The CDR3 DNA reads TGCAGTGCTAGAGACTGGGTAGCGGGACCCTCTGGGGCCAACGTCCTGACTTTC. It is translated as CSARDWVAGPSGANVLTF.

The chain links TRBV3-1 to TRBJ2-5; possibly TRBD2 for D (5 bases). This CDR3 has 15 residues. Germline lookup yields CDR1 LGHDT and CDR2 YNNKEL (reference sequence). V lost 1 base and J lost 5, with 14 bases in between. CDR3 in amino acids: CASSQVGVSGETQYF. The CDR3 region has the DNA TGTGCCAGCAGCCAAGTCGGGGTCTCTGGGGAGACCCAGTACTTC.

The chain couples TRBV5-6 to TRBJ2-1; 10 bases are shared with TRBD1. The CDR3 loop spans 12 amino acids. Losses at the gene ends were 10 bases for V and 10 bases for J; bases not matched to a gene: 8. Germline values: CDR1 SGHDT, CDR2 YYEEEE. The CDR3 region has the DNA TGTGCCGGGGGACAGGGGACCTCCGAGCAGTTCTTC. It encodes CAGGQGTSEQFF.

This clonotype was counted between two and nine times. V gene TRBV10-3 combines with J gene TRBJ2-1; TRBD1 aligns across 8 bases. CDR1 and CDR2 from the germline V gene are ENHRY and SYGVKD. V was pared by 3 bases and J by 6 bases, with 10 bases of the junction left unmatched. The CDR3 extends over 16 amino acids. DNA for the CDR3: TGTGCCATCAGTGACGGACAGGGTGGCAGCGGCAATGAGCAGTTCTTC. Translating gives CAISDGQGGSGNEQFF.

The chain is built from TRBV7-9 and TRBJ2-2; D perhaps matches TRBD2 (5 bases). Germline values: CDR1 SEHNR, CDR2 FQNEAQ (reference sequence). This CDR3 region has 13 residues. Trimming took off 5 bases at V and 7 bases at J, with 11 bases between the two ends. The CDR3 DNA reads as TGTGCCAGCAGCGGGAGATTCGACGGGGAGCTGTTTTTT. Translating it yields CASSGRFDGELFF.

This clonotype was observed at least ten times. The rearrangement joins TRBV21-1 to TRBJ2-3. TRBV21-1 is a pseudogene locus. The CDR3 is made up of 9 amino acids. CDR3 sequence reads: CASSKFTYF. CDR3 bases: TGTGCCAGCAGCAAATTTACGTATTTT.

This clonotype was seen at least ten times. This chain uses TRBV7-2 with TRBJ2-7; D might be TRBD2 (5 bases). CDR1 and CDR2 from the germline V gene are SGHTA and FQGNSA. The V end was cut by 3 bases, the J end by 5 bases, with 8 bases between. The CDR3 is 12 residues long. The CDR3 DNA follows: TGTGCCAGCAGCTTTTCCGGGGACGAGCAGTACTTC. Translation: CASSFSGDEQYF.

This clonotype showed up just a few times. The chain carries TRBV12-3 or TRBV12-4 and TRBJ2-7; D is unresolved. The CDR3 spans 13 residues. Trimming took off 7 bases at V and 0 bases at J, with 10 bases between the two ends. CDR3 in DNA: TGTGCCAGCACTGGTGCAAGCTCCTACGAGCAGTACTTC. Translation: CASTGASSYEQYF.

This chain joins TRBV10-3 and TRBJ2-5; TRBD2 might be the D (5 bases). Germline V CDR1 and CDR2: ENHRY, SYGVKD. V shed 0 bases and J shed 7 bases, with 15 bases lying between them. CDR3 size: 15 residues. This CDR3 is CAISESEGVRGTQYF. The CDR3 nucleotides are TGTGCCATCAGTGAGTCGGAAGGTGTCCGGGGGACCCAGTACTTC.

The gene calls are TRBV2 and TRBJ2-1, with unresolved D. This CDR3 has 14 amino acids. Between the trimmed V and J ends, which lost 1 base and 3 bases, there was a span of 7 bases. The germline V gene has CDR1 SNHLY and CDR2 FYNNEI. The CDR3 reads CASSEVVGYNEQFF. For the CDR3, the DNA is TGTGCCAGCAGTGAAGTAGTCGGCTACAATGAGCAGTTCTTC.

With respect to this clonotype: A much larger clone lies a single base off, so this may be a read error. V usage is TRBV3-1 and J usage is TRBJ2-3, with TRBD2 identical over 11 bases. Germline V CDR1 and CDR2: LGHDT, YNNKEL (reference sequence). The CDR3 is made up of 16 amino acids. The CDR3 nucleotides are TGTGCCATCAGCCAAGATTCACTAGCGGGAGTTGATACGCAGTATTTT. This codes for CAISQDSLAGVDTQYF.

Only a few counts were recorded for this clonotype. The chain carries TRBV4-3 and TRBJ1-4, with D possibly matching TRBD1 (6 bases). Germline assignment: CDR1 LGHNA and CDR2 YSLEER. The CDR3 is 15 residues long. Trimming left V 1 base short and J 4 bases short, with 10 bases between. The CDR3, as DNA: TGCGCCAGCAGCCAAGGGACAGCGGTTAATGAAAAACTGTTTTTT. Translation: CASSQGTAVNEKLFF.

The table lists this clonotype with a few counts. V gene TRBV29-1 combines with J gene TRBJ2-5, with 9 bases that match TRBD2. This CDR3 is 14 amino acids long. CDR1 and CDR2 (germline): SQVTM, ANQGSEA. The V and J ends lost 1 base and 2 bases, in that order; junction bases with no gene match: 2. The CDR3 nucleotides are TGCAGCGTTGAAGGACTAGCGGCACAAGAGACCCAGTACTTC. Its protein product is CSVEGLAAQETQYF.

This clonotype has more than one count but fewer than ten. The chain joins TRBV12-3 or TRBV12-4 to TRBJ1-6; 8 bases align to TRBD1. The CDR3 is made up of 15 amino acids. The junction had 9 bases not matched to a gene; V was cut back by 6 bases and J by 8 bases. The CDR3 region has the DNA TGTGCCAGCAGACCAGGGGGCGCGCAAGATTCACCCCTCCACTTT. It is translated as CASRPGGAQDSPLHF.

This clonotype has more than one count but fewer than ten. V usage is TRBV30 and J usage is TRBJ2-1, with unresolved D. Germline V gene sequence: CDR1 GTSNPN, CDR2 SVGIG (reference sequence). CDR3 length: 12 residues. Trimming left V 2 bases short and J 4 bases short, with 6 bases between. The CDR3 nucleotides are TGTGCCTGGAGTCCCTCTTACAATGAGCAGTTCTTC. Translating gives CAWSPSYNEQFF. The complete variable domain, with remaining parts taken from reference TRBV30 and TRBJ2-1, reads SQTIHQWPATLVQPVGSPLSLECTVEGTSNPNLYWYRQAAGRGLQLLFYSVGIGQISSEVPQNLSASRPQDRQFILSSKKLLLSDSGFYLCAWSPSYNEQFFGPGTRLTVL.

The chain combines TRBV12-3 or TRBV12-4 with TRBJ2-7, with D uncertain. The ends were cut back, 3 bases at V and 6 bases at J, with 6 bases in the middle. The CDR3 length is 11 residues. The CDR3 nucleotides read TGTGCCAGCAGTTTTTCTAGCGAGCAGTACTTC. Protein sequence: CASSFSSEQYF.

The rearrangement links TRBV6-1 to TRBJ1-1, with D perhaps matching TRBD1 (6 bases). The length of the CDR3 is 14 residues. The V gene's germline CDR1 is MNHNS and CDR2 SASEGT. V was clipped by 6 bases and J by 5 bases, with 16 bases between them. The CDR3: CASSLLQGNTEAFF. The CDR3 DNA is TGTGCCAGCAGCCTACTACAGGGAAATACTGAAGCTTTCTTT.

The chain uses TRBV7-6 and TRBJ1-1; TRBD1 is a possible D gene (5 bases). The germline V and J ends were trimmed by 1 base and 7 bases, with 13 bases remaining between them. Germline V gene lookup returns CDR1 SGHVS and CDR2 FNYEAQ. The CDR3 extends over 14 amino acids. This CDR3 is CASSLGWGGGEAFF. The CDR3 nucleotides read TGTGCCAGCAGCTTAGGGTGGGGGGGTGGTGAAGCTTTCTTT.

This clonotype turned up a few times. The rearrangement links TRBV4-3 to TRBJ2-5, with 7 bases aligning to TRBD1. Looked up from germline, CDR1 is LGHNA and CDR2 is YSLEER. The length of the CDR3 is 16 residues. V was clipped by 1 base and J by 2 bases; unmatched bases: 7. The chain's CDR3 is CASSQGYRDRQETQYF. DNA for the CDR3: TGCGCCAGCAGCCAAGGCTACCGGGACAGACAAGAGACCCAGTACTTC.

This rearrangement joins TRBV7-8 to TRBJ2-5; D possibly corresponds to TRBD1 (5 bases). The CDR3 length is 16 residues. The V gene lost 1 base and the J gene lost 4 bases, with 16 bases spanning the gap. CDR1 and CDR2 from the germline V gene are SGHVS and FQNEAQ. For the CDR3, the DNA is TGTGCCAGCAGCTTAGTCGGGCTCAGGGTTCGAGAGACCCAGTACTTC. Encoded protein: CASSLVGLRVRETQYF.

This clonotype occurred many times. The chain links TRBV20-1 to TRBJ2-1; 9 bases are shared with TRBD2. CDR1 is DFQATT, CDR2 SNEGSKA, per germline (reference sequence). This CDR3 has 15 residues. V lost 0 bases to trimming and J lost 2 bases; unmatched junction nucleotides: 2. The CDR3 spells CSARDAGGTYNEQFF. The CDR3, as DNA: TGCAGTGCTAGAGACGCGGGAGGGACCTACAATGAGCAGTTCTTC.